The sequence of this TCR beta chain was determined in a study of T-cell reconstitution after alpha-beta-depleted transplantation in children. V shed 5 bases and J shed 13 bases, with 18 bases lying between them. Germline assignment: CDR1 DFQATT and CDR2 SNEGSKA (reference sequence). This CDR3 spans 12 amino acids. TCRbeta library preparation incorporated unique molecular identifiers. MiXCR, run by TCRdb on the PCR reads, gives a single entry per CDR3 protein. The data hold around 600,000 distinct CDR3 sequences, with roughly a tenth observed a single time. This clonotype was sampled from a human donor who donated a stem cell graft to a child with acute myeloid leukemia. Material: PBMCs from the stem cell graft donor, obtained from the stem cell graft. The genes are TRBV20-1 and TRBJ2-4; tentatively, D is TRBD1 or TRBD2 (5 bases each). The CDR3 loop reads CSASLTGTGQYF. For the CDR3, the DNA is TGCAGTGCTTCCCTTACCGGGACGGGGCAGTACTTC.